This entry lists 18 T cell receptor beta chains sequenced from one sample in a study of blood T cell repertoires in COVID-19. Generated by immunoSEQ multiplex PCR, the TCRdb table keeps only in-frame clones and is missing some. Among 80,000 to 100,000 clones listed, just over 85% were seen once. Sequencing was performed on peripheral blood. These receptors all come from a woman aged 55-69 years in a cohort sampled during active or convalescent COVID-19.

This chain connects TRBV30 to TRBJ1-4; possible D gene TRBD1, 5 bases. V dropped 4 bases and J dropped 14 bases, with 17 bases sitting between them. The germline CDR1 and CDR2 sequences are GTSNPN and SVGIG (reference sequence). The CDR3 runs to 12 residues. CDR3 sequence: CAWTREGPGLFF. The CDR3 DNA reads as TGTGCCTGGACCCGGGAGGGACCAGGCCTGTTTTTT.

This sequence joins TRBV12-5 and TRBJ2-7; D gene uncertain. Germline-derived CDR1 and CDR2 are LGHNT and FRNRAP. V shed 3 bases and J shed 4 bases, with 4 bases lying between them. The CDR3 runs 11 residues. The CDR3 protein is CASGLEYEQYF. In nucleotides, the CDR3 is TGTGCTAGTGGTTTAGAGTACGAGCAGTACTTC. Drawing the rest from reference TRBV12-5 and TRBJ2-7, the complete variable domain is DARVTQTPRHKVTEMGQEVTMRCQPILGHNTVFWYRQTMMQGLELLAYFRNRAPLDDSGMPKDRFSAEMPDATLATLKIQPSEPRDSAVYFCASGLEYEQYFGPGTRLTVT.

The chain couples TRBV6-5 to TRBJ1-1; 10 bases line up with TRBD1. Trimming removed 0 bases from V and 6 bases from J; junction bases left unmatched: 7. CDR3 length equals 16 residues. Germline values: CDR1 MNHEY, CDR2 SVGAGI. The CDR3: CASSYSSTGGRAEAFF. CDR3 in DNA: TGTGCCAGCAGTTACTCTTCGACAGGGGGCAGAGCTGAAGCTTTCTTT.

V gene TRBV4-1 combines with J gene TRBJ2-3; D is unclear. Looked up from germline, CDR1 is MGHRA and CDR2 is YSYEKL. The CDR3 runs 13 residues. Trimming stripped 1 base from V and 5 bases from J, with 7 bases between. The CDR3 loop reads CASSQAVVDTQYF. Written as DNA, the CDR3 is TGCGCCAGCAGCCAAGCAGTGGTAGATACGCAGTATTTT.

The chain combines TRBV28 with TRBJ2-3, with 15 nucleotides matching TRBD2. Germline-derived CDR1 and CDR2 are MDHEN and SYDVKM. With V trimmed by 6 bases and J by 5 bases, 6 bases remained unmatched. The CDR3 contains 16 residues. Here the CDR3 DNA reads TGTGCCAGCAGGAGGACTAGCGGGAGGGTAAGAGATACGCAGTATTTT. Its translation: CASRRTSGRVRDTQYF.

This chain connects TRBV27 to TRBJ1-1; 7 bases agree with TRBD1. Germline CDR1 MNHEY, CDR2 SMNVEV (reference sequence). Unmatched junction bases numbered 5, after V lost 0 bases and J lost 1 base. This CDR3 has 16 residues. The CDR3 reads CASSLSPGGRNTEAFF. In nucleotides, the CDR3 is TGTGCCAGCAGTTTATCGCCAGGGGGGAGGAACACTGAAGCTTTCTTT.

V usage is TRBV5-1 and J usage is TRBJ1-1; D gene ambiguous. Trimming took 0 bases from V and 6 from J, leaving 9 bases between them. The germline gives CDR1 SGHRS, CDR2 YFSETQ. The CDR3 has 13 amino acids. The CDR3 region is CASSLEVGAEAFF. The CDR3 DNA follows: TGCGCCAGCAGCTTGGAAGTCGGGGCTGAAGCTTTCTTT.

V usage is TRBV7-3 and J usage is TRBJ2-2, with 13 bases fitting TRBD2. CDR1 is SGHTA, CDR2 FQGTGA, per germline. CDR3 length: 15 amino acids. The junction had 5 bases not matched to a gene; V was cut back by 5 bases and J by 8 bases. The CDR3 reads CASSPTSGRVGELFF. In nucleotides, the CDR3 is TGTGCCAGCAGCCCTACTAGCGGGAGGGTAGGGGAGCTGTTTTTT.

The CDR3 reads CASSRGPEREKLFF. For the CDR3, the DNA is TGTGCCAGCAGCAGGGGGCCAGAGAGAGAAAAACTGTTTTTT. This chain uses TRBV2 with TRBJ1-4, with 8 positions matching TRBD1. The V segment lost 6 bases and the J segment 8 bases; nucleotides outside the gene matches: 8. CDR3 length equals 14 residues. Germline V gene sequence: CDR1 SNHLY, CDR2 FYNNEI.

This rearrangement joins TRBV7-8 to TRBJ1-2; 7 bases agree with TRBD1. Germline assignment: CDR1 SGHVS and CDR2 FQNEAQ. This CDR3 has 14 residues. V lost 2 bases, J lost 2 bases, and 2 bases stayed unmatched. The CDR3 DNA follows: TGTGCCAGCAGCTTAAGACAGGGCAACTATGGCTACACCTTC. It translates to CASSLRQGNYGYTF.

CDR3 region: CASSVGGEKLFF. In DNA, the CDR3 is TGTGCCAGCAGCGTCGGAGGGGAAAAACTGTTTTTT. The chain uses TRBV7-9 and TRBJ1-4; no definite D call. Trimming took 5 bases from V and 8 from J, leaving 9 bases between them. Per germline, CDR1 SEHNR and CDR2 FQNEAQ (reference sequence). The CDR3 is made up of 12 amino acids.

This chain uses TRBV6-6 with TRBJ2-3, with 9 nucleotides matching TRBD2. The CDR3 extends over 15 amino acids. With V trimmed by 6 bases and J by 1 base, 5 bases remained unmatched. Germline V gene data show CDR1 as MNHNY and CDR2 as SVGAGI (reference sequence). CDR3 residues: CASSSRTSGTDTQYF. CDR3 DNA: TGTGCCAGCAGCAGCAGGACTAGCGGCACAGATACGCAGTATTTT.

V gene TRBV7-2 combines with J gene TRBJ2-5; D may be TRBD1 (6 bases). The CDR3 length is 14 residues. V was clipped by 7 bases and J by 5 bases, with 17 bases between them. The germline V gene has CDR1 SGHTA and CDR2 FQGNSA. The CDR3 loop reads CASTQRAGVETQYF. CDR3 DNA sequence: TGTGCCAGCACCCAGAGGGCAGGGGTCGAGACCCAGTACTTC.

The rearrangement links TRBV25-1 to TRBJ1-2, with 7 positions matching TRBD1. V dropped 4 bases and J dropped 2; count of bases not matched to a gene: 4. Germline lookup yields CDR1 MGHDK and CDR2 SYGVNS. The CDR3 covers 14 residues. The CDR3 DNA sequence: TGTGCCAGCAGTGGTCCAGGGGGGAACTATGGCTACACCTTC. It codes for CASSGPGGNYGYTF.

This chain joins TRBV27 and TRBJ2-7, with D possibly TRBD2 on 6 matching bases. Germline values: CDR1 MNHEY, CDR2 SMNVEV (reference sequence). This CDR3 region has 15 residues. The V end was cut by 5 bases, the J end by 4 bases, with 18 bases between. This CDR3 reads CASSRNSGVGYEQYF. DNA for the CDR3: TGTGCCAGCAGTCGGAACTCGGGGGTCGGGTACGAGCAGTACTTC.

The chain links TRBV19 to TRBJ2-1; D is perhaps TRBD2 (6 bases). Germline CDR1 LNHDA, CDR2 SQIVND (reference sequence). Between the trimmed V and J ends, which lost 4 bases and 4 bases, there was a span of 20 bases. The CDR3 runs to 17 residues. The CDR3 bases are TGTGCCAGTAGTACCTCCTCAACGGGACTGTTATACAATGAGCAGTTCTTC. Protein product: CASSTSSTGLLYNEQFF.

The rearrangement joins TRBV14 to TRBJ2-7; D is unresolved. Germline V gene sequence: CDR1 SGHDN, CDR2 FVKESK. Trimming cost V 3 bases and J 2 bases, with 2 bases left between them. The CDR3 has 11 amino acids. The CDR3 DNA follows: TGTGCCAGCAGCCACACCTACGAGCAGTACTTC. Translated, it gives CASSHTYEQYF. The variable domain in full, completed from reference TRBV14 and TRBJ2-7, reads EAGVTQFPSHSVIEKGQTVTLRCDPISGHDNLYWYRRVMGKEIKFLLHFVKESKQDESGMPNNRFLAERTGGTYSTLKVQPAELEDSGVYFCASSHTYEQYFGPGTRLTVT.

The rearrangement links TRBV28 to TRBJ1-6, with D perhaps matching TRBD1 (5 bases). The germline V gene has CDR1 MDHEN and CDR2 SYDVKM. The CDR3 covers 15 residues. Trimming removed 5 bases from V and 9 bases from J, with 17 bases in between. DNA for the CDR3: TGTGCCAGCAGTCCGGGGGGACCTTGGGGTTCACCCCTCCACTTT. Protein sequence: CASSPGGPWGSPLHF.